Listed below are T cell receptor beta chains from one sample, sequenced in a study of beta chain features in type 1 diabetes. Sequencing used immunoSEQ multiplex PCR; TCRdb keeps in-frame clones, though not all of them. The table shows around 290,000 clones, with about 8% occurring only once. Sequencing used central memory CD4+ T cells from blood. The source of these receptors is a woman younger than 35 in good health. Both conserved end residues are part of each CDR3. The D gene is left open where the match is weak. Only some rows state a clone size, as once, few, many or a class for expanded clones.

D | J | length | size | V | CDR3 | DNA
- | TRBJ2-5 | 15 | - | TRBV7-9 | CASSLAGTGKETQYF | TGTGCCAGCAGTTTAGCGGGGACAGGCAAAGAGACCCAGTACTTC
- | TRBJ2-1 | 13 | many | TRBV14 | CASSRSSYNEQFF | TGTGCCAGCAGCCGGAGTTCCTACAATGAGCAGTTCTTC
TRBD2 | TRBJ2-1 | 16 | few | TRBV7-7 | CASSPLGGTSGNEQFF | TGTGCTAGCAGCCCACTCGGGGGGACTAGCGGAAATGAGCAGTTCTTC
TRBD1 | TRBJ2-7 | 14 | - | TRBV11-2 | CASSAKTGPYEQYF | TGTGCCAGCAGCGCAAAGACAGGGCCCTACGAGCAGTACTTC
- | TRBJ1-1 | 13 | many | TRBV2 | CASSGGLNTEAFF | TGTGCCAGCAGTGGGGGTTTGAACACTGAAGCTTTCTTT
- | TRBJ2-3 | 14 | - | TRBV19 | CASSRDPSTDTQYF | TGTGCCAGTAGTCGGGACCCCTCCACAGATACGCAGTATTTT
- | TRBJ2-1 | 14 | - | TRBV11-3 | CASSLDDFYNEQFF | TGTGCCAGCAGCTTAGACGACTTCTACAATGAGCAGTTCTTC
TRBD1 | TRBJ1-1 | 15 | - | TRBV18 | CASSPGQAPNTEAFF | TGTGCCAGCTCACCAGGACAGGCGCCGAACACTGAAGCTTTCTTT
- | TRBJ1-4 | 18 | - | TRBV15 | CATSRVTGRFATNEKLFF | TGTGCCACCAGCAGAGTAACAGGGAGGTTTGCAACTAATGAAAAACTGTTTTTT
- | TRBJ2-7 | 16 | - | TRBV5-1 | CASSSKAGQGNHEQYF | TGCGCCAGCAGCTCCAAAGCCGGGCAGGGGAACCACGAGCAGTACTTC
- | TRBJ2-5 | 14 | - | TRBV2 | CASQAVLEGETQYF | TGTGCCAGCCAAGCGGTCCTTGAGGGAGAGACCCAGTACTTC
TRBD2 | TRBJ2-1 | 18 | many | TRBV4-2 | CASSQAEGLAGVYNEQFF | TGTGCCAGCAGCCAGGCCGAGGGACTAGCGGGAGTCTACAATGAGCAGTTCTTC
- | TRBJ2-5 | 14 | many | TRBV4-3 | CASSRDSWGETQYF | TGCGCCAGCAGCCGGGATAGCTGGGGCGAGACCCAGTACTTC
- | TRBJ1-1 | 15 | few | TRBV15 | CATTRDRSGGTEAFF | TGTGCCACCACCAGGGACCGCTCCGGGGGCACTGAAGCTTTCTTT
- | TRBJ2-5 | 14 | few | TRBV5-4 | CASSLRGFQETQYF | TGTGCCAGCAGCTTGCGGGGGTTTCAAGAGACCCAGTACTTC
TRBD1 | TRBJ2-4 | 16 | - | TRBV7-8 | CASSLQGAIAKNIQYF | TGTGCCAGCAGCTTACAGGGGGCGATAGCCAAAAACATTCAGTACTTC
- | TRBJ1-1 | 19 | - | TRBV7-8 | CASSLRGVGRGPSNTEAFF | TGTGCCAGCAGCTTAAGGGGGGTAGGCCGAGGTCCCAGCAACACTGAAGCTTTCTTT
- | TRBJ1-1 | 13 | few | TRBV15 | CATTLRRNTEAFF | TGTGCCACCACCCTTCGGCGGAACACTGAAGCTTTCTTT
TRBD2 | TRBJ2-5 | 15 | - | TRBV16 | CASSQLAGVSETQYF | TGTGCCAGCAGCCAACTAGCGGGAGTGTCAGAGACCCAGTACTTC
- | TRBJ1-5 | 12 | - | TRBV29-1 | CSVAVSGGAQHF | TGCAGCGTCGCGGTATCGGGCGGTGCCCAGCATTTT
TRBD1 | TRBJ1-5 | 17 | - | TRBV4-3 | CASSQVLRRTGSEPQHF | TGCGCCAGCAGCCAAGTTTTGAGACGGACAGGGAGTGAGCCCCAGCATTTT
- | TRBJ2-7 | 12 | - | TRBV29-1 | CSVGSSAYEQYF | TGCAGCGTTGGGAGTTCCGCCTACGAGCAGTACTTC
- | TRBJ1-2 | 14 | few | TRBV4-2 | CASSRDGTNYGYTF | TGTGCCAGCAGCCGGGACGGGACTAACTATGGCTACACCTTC
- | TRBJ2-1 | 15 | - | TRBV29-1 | CSVPGPDFVYNEQFF | TGCAGCGTTCCCGGACCGGATTTCGTCTACAATGAGCAGTTCTTC
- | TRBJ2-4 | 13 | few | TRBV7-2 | CASSLSGLNIQYF | TGTGCCAGCAGCTTATCAGGGTTGAACATTCAGTACTTC
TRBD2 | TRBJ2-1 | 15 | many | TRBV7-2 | CASSFAGVSYNEQFF | TGTGCCAGCAGCTTTGCGGGAGTTTCCTACAATGAGCAGTTCTTC
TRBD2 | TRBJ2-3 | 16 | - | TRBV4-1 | CASSPGLAGGLDTQYF | TGCGCCAGCAGCCCAGGACTAGCGGGAGGATTAGATACGCAGTATTTT
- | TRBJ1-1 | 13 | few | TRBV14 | CASSWGHNTEAFF | TGTGCCAGCAGCTGGGGACACAACACTGAAGCTTTCTTT
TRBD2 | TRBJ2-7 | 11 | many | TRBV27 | CASSRAGVVHF | TGTGCCAGCAGTAGAGCGGGAGTGGTGCACTTC
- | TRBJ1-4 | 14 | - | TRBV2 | CASSASAANEKLFF | TGTGCCAGCAGTGCGTCGGCAGCTAATGAAAAACTGTTTTTT
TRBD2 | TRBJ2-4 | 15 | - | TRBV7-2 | CASSRLAGGQNIQYF | TGTGCCAGCAGCCGACTAGCGGGGGGCCAAAACATTCAGTACTTC
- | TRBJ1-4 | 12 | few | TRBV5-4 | CASSLPQGELFF | TGTGCCAGCAGCCTACCCCAGGGTGAGCTGTTTTTT
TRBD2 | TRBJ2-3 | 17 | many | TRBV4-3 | CASSQAGLAMDTDTQYF | TGCGCCAGCAGCCAAGCCGGACTAGCAATGGACACAGATACGCAGTATTTT
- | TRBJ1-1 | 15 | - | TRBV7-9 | CASSLRTVGDTEAFF | TGTGCCAGCAGCTTACGAACGGTAGGGGACACTGAAGCTTTCTTT
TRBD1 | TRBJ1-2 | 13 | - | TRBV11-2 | CASSPDRANGYTF | TGTGCCAGCAGCCCGGACAGGGCGAACGGCTACACCTTC
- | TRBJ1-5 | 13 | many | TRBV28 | CGTAQISNQPQHF | TGTGGTACAGCTCAAATAAGCAATCAGCCCCAGCATTTT
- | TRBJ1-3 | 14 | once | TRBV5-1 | CASSRAEIGNTIYF | TGCGCCAGCAGCCGAGCGGAAATTGGAAACACCATATATTTT
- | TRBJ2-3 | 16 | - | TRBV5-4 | CASSSQGSRDTDTQYF | TGTGCCAGCAGCTCTCAGGGGTCGCGCGACACAGATACGCAGTATTTT
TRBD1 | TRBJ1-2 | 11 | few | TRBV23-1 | CAATGVYGYTF | TGCGCCGCGACAGGGGTCTATGGCTACACCTTC
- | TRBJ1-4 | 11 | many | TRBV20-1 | CSASGGEKLFF | TGCAGTGCTAGTGGAGGGGAAAAACTGTTTTTT
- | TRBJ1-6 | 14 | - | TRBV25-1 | CASTQGKYNSPLHF | TGTGCCAGCACACAGGGCAAATATAATTCACCCCTCCACTTT
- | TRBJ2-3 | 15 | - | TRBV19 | CASSITRGGTDTQYF | TGTGCCAGTAGTATTACCAGGGGAGGCACAGATACGCAGTATTTT
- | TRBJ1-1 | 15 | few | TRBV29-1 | CSVAQGWGMNTEAFF | TGCAGCGTTGCTCAGGGGTGGGGGATGAACACTGAAGCTTTCTTT
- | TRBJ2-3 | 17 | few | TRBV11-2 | CASSFVYRATGTDTQYF | TGTGCCAGCAGCTTTGTTTACAGGGCCACGGGCACAGATACGCAGTATTTT
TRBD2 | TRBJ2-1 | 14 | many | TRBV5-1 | CASRPSGGQYEQFF | TGCGCCAGCAGACCTAGCGGGGGTCAATATGAGCAGTTCTTC
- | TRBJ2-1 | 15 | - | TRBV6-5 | CASSYYDGKKNEQFF | TGTGCCAGCAGTTACTATGACGGGAAAAAGAATGAGCAGTTCTTC